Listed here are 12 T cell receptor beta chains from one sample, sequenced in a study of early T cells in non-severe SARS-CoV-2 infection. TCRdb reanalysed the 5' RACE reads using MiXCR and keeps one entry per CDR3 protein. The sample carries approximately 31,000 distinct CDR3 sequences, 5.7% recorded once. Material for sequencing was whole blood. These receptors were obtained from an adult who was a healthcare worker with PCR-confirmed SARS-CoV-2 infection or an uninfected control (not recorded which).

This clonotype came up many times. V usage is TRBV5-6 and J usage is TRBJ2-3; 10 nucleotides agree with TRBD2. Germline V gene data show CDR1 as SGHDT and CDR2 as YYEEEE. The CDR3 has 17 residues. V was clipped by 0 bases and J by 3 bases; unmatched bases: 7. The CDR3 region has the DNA TGTGCCAGCAGCTTGGGCCTAGCGGGAGTGCTTACAGATACGCAGTATTTT. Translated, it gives CASSLGLAGVLTDTQYF.

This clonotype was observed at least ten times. CDR3 nucleotide sequence: TGCGCCAGCAGCTCCCGGGACAGTCCCTTTAATGAGCAGTTCTTC. This encodes CASSSRDSPFNEQFF. The chain links TRBV5-1 to TRBJ2-1, with 7 bases fitting TRBD1. With V trimmed by 3 bases and J by 7 bases, 10 bases remained unmatched. The V gene's germline CDR1 is SGHRS and CDR2 YFSETQ. This CDR3 region has 15 residues.

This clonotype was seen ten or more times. The CDR3 sequence is CSVAGQGKEKLFF. The CDR3 DNA follows: TGCAGCGTCGCGGGACAGGGGAAAGAAAAACTGTTTTTT. The chain links TRBV29-1 to TRBJ1-4, with 10 positions matching TRBD1. The J segment lost 8 bases and the V segment lost 6 bases, leaving 6 bases of the junction unmatched. CDR1 is SQVTM, CDR2 ANQGSEA, per germline. CDR3 length: 13 residues.

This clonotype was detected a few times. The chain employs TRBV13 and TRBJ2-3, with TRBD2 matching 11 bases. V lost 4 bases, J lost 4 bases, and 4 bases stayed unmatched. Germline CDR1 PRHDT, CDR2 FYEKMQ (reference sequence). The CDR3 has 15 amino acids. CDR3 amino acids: CASSSLAGEADTQYF. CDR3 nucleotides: TGTGCCAGCAGCTCACTAGCGGGAGAGGCAGATACGCAGTATTTT. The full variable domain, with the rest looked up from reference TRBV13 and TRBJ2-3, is AAGVIQSPRHLIKEKRETATLKCYPIPRHDTVYWYQQGPGQDPQFLISFYEKMQSDKGSIPDRFSAQQFSDYHSELNMSSLELGDSALYFCASSSLAGEADTQYFGPGTRLTVL.

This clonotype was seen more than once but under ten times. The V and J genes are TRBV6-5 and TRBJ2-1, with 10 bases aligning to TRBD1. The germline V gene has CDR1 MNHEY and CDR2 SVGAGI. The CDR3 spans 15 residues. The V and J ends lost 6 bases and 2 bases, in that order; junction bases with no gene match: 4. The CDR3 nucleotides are TGTGCCAGCAGGACCGGGACAGGGGCCTACAATGAGCAGTTCTTC. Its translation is CASRTGTGAYNEQFF.

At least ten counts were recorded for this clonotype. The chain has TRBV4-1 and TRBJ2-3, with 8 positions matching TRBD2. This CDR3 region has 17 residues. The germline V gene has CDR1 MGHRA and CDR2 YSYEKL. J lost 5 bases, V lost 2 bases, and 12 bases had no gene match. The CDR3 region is CASSQKVTGGFEDTQYF. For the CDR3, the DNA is TGCGCCAGCAGCCAAAAGGTCACGGGGGGGTTCGAAGATACGCAGTATTTT.

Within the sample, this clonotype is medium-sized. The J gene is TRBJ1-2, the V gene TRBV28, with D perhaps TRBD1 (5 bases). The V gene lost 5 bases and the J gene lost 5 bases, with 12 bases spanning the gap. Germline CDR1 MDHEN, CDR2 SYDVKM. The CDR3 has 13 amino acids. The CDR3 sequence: CASSPTGAYGYTF. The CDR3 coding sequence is TGTGCCAGCAGTCCAACCGGGGCTTATGGCTACACCTTC.

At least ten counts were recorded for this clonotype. CDR3 loop: CASSIGPYWSGYTF. CDR3 sequence (DNA): TGTGCCAGTAGTATAGGTCCCTACTGGAGTGGCTACACCTTC. J is TRBJ1-2 and V is TRBV19; D call uncertain. The germline V gene encodes CDR1 LNHDA and CDR2 SQIVND (reference sequence). The CDR3 loop spans 14 amino acids. Between the trimmed V and J ends, which lost 1 base and 7 bases, there was a span of 13 bases.

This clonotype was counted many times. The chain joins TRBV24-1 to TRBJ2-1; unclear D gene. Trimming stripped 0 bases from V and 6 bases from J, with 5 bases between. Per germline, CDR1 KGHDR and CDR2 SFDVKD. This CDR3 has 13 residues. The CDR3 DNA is TGTGCCACCAGTGATTTGAAAGGCAATGAGCAGTTCTTC. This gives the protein CATSDLKGNEQFF.

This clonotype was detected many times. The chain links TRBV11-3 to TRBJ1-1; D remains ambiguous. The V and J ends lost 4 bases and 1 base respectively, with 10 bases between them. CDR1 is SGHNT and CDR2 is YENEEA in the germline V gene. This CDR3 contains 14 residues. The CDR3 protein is CASSWGGQNTEAFF. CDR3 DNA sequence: TGTGCCAGCAGCTGGGGAGGGCAGAACACTGAAGCTTTCTTT.

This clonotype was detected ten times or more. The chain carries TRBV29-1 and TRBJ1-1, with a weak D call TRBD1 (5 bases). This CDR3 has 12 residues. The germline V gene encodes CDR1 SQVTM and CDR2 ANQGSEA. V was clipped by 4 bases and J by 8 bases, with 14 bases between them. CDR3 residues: CSVGRRGAEAFF. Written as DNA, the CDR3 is TGCAGCGTTGGCAGGAGGGGAGCCGAAGCTTTCTTT.

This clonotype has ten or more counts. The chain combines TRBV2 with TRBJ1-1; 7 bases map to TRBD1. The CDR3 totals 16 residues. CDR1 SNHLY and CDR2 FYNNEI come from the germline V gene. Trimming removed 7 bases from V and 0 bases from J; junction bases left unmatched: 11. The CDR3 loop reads CASTTGAVNMNTEAFF. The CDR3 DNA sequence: TGTGCCAGCACAACAGGGGCAGTAAACATGAACACTGAAGCTTTCTTT. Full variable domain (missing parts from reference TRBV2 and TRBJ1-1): EPEVTQTPSHQVTQMGQEVILRCVPISNHLYFYWYRQILGQKVEFLVSFYNNEISEKSEIFDDQFSVERPDGSNFTLKIRSTKLEDSAMYFCASTTGAVNMNTEAFFGQGTRLTVV.